Included here is one T cell receptor beta chain sequence, with context. The antigen is undetermined. The entry originates in a study of blood T cells in healthy people across ages. Across the whole study: For every two T cells, template switching captured about one barcoded beta molecule. Study observations and caveats: Changes seen in expanded clonotypes were possibly confounded by donor CMV status left unknown.

This CDR3 is built from 19 residues. Trimming took 6 bases from V and 0 from J; bases not matched to a gene: 12. Sample-barcoded 5' priming and a J-beta primer mix drove a second PCR of about 6 to 12 cycles. TCRdb reprocessed the 5' RACE reads via MiXCR and lists one record per CDR3 protein. Altogether roughly 1.9 million distinct CDR3 sequences are present, about two fifths being singletons, with the ten largest covering roughly 24%. The TCR was taken from a human donor in good health. The sequenced sample consisted of blood. V gene TRBV12-3 or TRBV12-4 combines with J gene TRBJ2-6; 9 bases agree with TRBD1. CDR3 amino acids: CASRPNRDRALSGANVLTF. Here the CDR3 DNA reads TGTGCCAGCAGGCCCAACCGGGACAGGGCTCTCTCTGGGGCCAACGTCCTGACTTTC.